The subject of this entry is one T cell receptor beta chain. The antigen is undetermined. The CDR3 is 13 amino acids. V was shortened by 5 bases and J by 5 bases, with 10 bases between the two germline ends. Germline assignment: CDR1 SEHNR and CDR2 FQNEAQ (reference sequence). Amplified TCR beta CDR3 regions were obtained using RNA transcripts as template. Following a first-round RT-PCR that used HTBI primers, a second-round multiplex PCR was carried out. One entry per CDR3 protein results from TCRdb running MiXCR on the multiplex PCR reads. The profile covers 660,000 or so distinct CDR3 sequences, with about 40% appearing a single time and 3% to 3.5% taken by the ten largest. These data belong to a study of Graves' ophthalmopathy and Graves' hyperthyroidism. General study results and limits: Blood also contained most of the expanded thyroid clonotypes above 0.001 frequency.

This TCR was recovered from an adult man with Graves' ophthalmopathy. The chain joins TRBV7-9 to TRBJ2-1; D ambiguous. The sample comprised peripheral blood. The CDR3 here is CASSHGSDNEQFF. CDR3 in DNA: TGTGCCAGCAGCCACGGGTCCGACAATGAGCAGTTCTTC.